The 16 T cell receptor beta chains listed next were all sequenced from one sample in a study of blood T cell repertoires in COVID-19. Assay: immunoSEQ multiplex PCR; the TCRdb copy retains only in-frame clones and omits some. The table shows 25,000 to 30,000 clones, with nearly 80% occurring only once. Sequenced material: peripheral blood. The receptors stem from a woman in her 70s with acute or convalescent COVID-19.

This chain connects TRBV28 to TRBJ2-3; D may be TRBD1 (6 bases). This CDR3 is 15 amino acids long. In germline, CDR1 is MDHEN, CDR2 SYDVKM. The V end lost 4 bases, the J end lost 2 bases, and 13 bases lay between the germline ends. The CDR3 DNA follows: TGTGCCAGCAGTTATACAGGGTCATACACAGATACGCAGTATTTT. It specifies CASSYTGSYTDTQYF.

This chain uses TRBV5-6 with TRBJ1-4, with D perhaps TRBD1 (6 bases). CDR1 and CDR2 (germline): SGHDT, YYEEEE. Trimming removed 1 base from V and 5 bases from J, with 9 bases in between. The CDR3 covers 14 residues. CDR3: CASSLFQGNEKLFF. CDR3 in DNA: TGTGCCAGCAGCTTGTTCCAGGGGAATGAAAAACTGTTTTTT.

V gene TRBV15 combines with J gene TRBJ2-3; 10 nucleotides align to TRBD2. This CDR3 has 19 amino acids. Losses at the gene ends were 3 bases for V and 3 bases for J; bases not matched to a gene: 15. From germline, CDR1 is LNHNV and CDR2 YYDKDF (reference sequence). CDR3 in amino acids: CATSRGAGGPGRPTDTQYF. CDR3 DNA: TGTGCCACCAGCAGGGGAGCGGGAGGGCCTGGGAGGCCGACAGATACGCAGTATTTT.

This chain joins TRBV6-5 and TRBJ2-3; 11 positions agree with TRBD1. Losses at the gene ends were 8 bases for V and 4 bases for J; bases not matched to a gene: 5. Germline-derived CDR1 and CDR2 are MNHEY and SVGAGI. The CDR3 covers 14 residues. The chain's CDR3 is CASQGTGGSDTQYF. The CDR3 bases are TGTGCCAGCCAAGGGACAGGGGGATCAGATACGCAGTATTTT.

V usage is TRBV7-2 and J usage is TRBJ2-1; 7 bases are shared with TRBD2. J gave up 3 bases and V 1 base, and 9 bases lay outside the gene matches. Germline V gene data show CDR1 as SGHTA and CDR2 as FQGNSA. This CDR3 comprises 17 residues. CDR3 residues: CASSLVASGSRYNEQFF. CDR3 DNA: TGTGCCAGCAGCTTAGTGGCTAGCGGTAGTCGCTACAATGAGCAGTTCTTC. Based on the CDR3 plus reference TRBV7-2 and TRBJ2-1, the full variable domain is GAGVSQSPSNKVTEKGKDVELRCDPISGHTALYWYRQSLGQGLEFLIYFQGNSAPDKSGLPSDRFSAERTGGSVSTLTIQRTQQEDSAVYLCASSLVASGSRYNEQFFGPGTRLTVL.

The rearrangement uses TRBV5-6 and TRBJ1-2; D not certain. Germline loops: CDR1 SGHDT, CDR2 YYEEEE. The CDR3 is 11 amino acids. Trimming stripped 6 bases from V and 3 bases from J, with 6 bases between. The CDR3 sequence is CASTGDYGYTF. The CDR3 nucleotides read TGTGCCAGCACCGGGGACTATGGCTACACCTTC.

The chain combines TRBV5-8 with TRBJ1-4; D may be TRBD1 (5 bases). Trimming took off 0 bases at V and 6 bases at J, with 12 bases between the two ends. Per the germline V gene, CDR1 is SGHTS and CDR2 is YDEGEE. The CDR3 extends over 15 amino acids. The CDR3 loop is CASSLEGTLHEKLFF. CDR3 in DNA: TGTGCCAGCAGCTTGGAGGGGACTCTTCATGAAAAACTGTTTTTT.

The chain employs TRBV7-2 and TRBJ2-2; possible D gene TRBD1, 6 bases. Trimming took off 4 bases at V and 5 bases at J, with 14 bases between the two ends. The CDR3 is 15 amino acids. Per the germline V gene, CDR1 is SGHTA and CDR2 is FQGNSA. DNA of the CDR3: TGTGCCAGCAGCTCGACAGGATCTGGGACCGGGGAGCTGTTTTTT. Its translation: CASSSTGSGTGELFF.

CDR3 nucleotides: TGTGCCAGCACCACAGGGTCTTCTCAGTACTTC. Residues: CASTTGSSQYF. V gene TRBV6-5 combines with J gene TRBJ2-4, with D possibly being TRBD1 (6 bases). V lost 7 bases and J lost 12, with 13 bases in between. Germline V lookup: CDR1 MNHEY, CDR2 SVGAGI. CDR3 length: 11 residues.

This clone came up a few times. CDR3 protein: CASSETGANTEAFF. CDR3 bases: TGTGCCAGCAGTGAAACAGGGGCGAACACTGAAGCTTTCTTT. The chain couples TRBV6-1 to TRBJ1-1; TRBD1 aligns across 7 bases. The ends lost 2 bases at V and 1 base at J; junction bases unmatched: 1. CDR1 and CDR2 from the germline V gene are MNHNS and SASEGT. The CDR3 consists of 14 residues.

The chain joins TRBV24-1 to TRBJ2-3; TRBD2 agrees at 10 bases. Germline V gives CDR1 KGHDR, CDR2 SFDVKD. The CDR3 covers 15 residues. The J segment lost 1 base and the V segment lost 6 bases, leaving 3 bases of the junction unmatched. CDR3 DNA sequence: TGTGCCACCAGTCGGACTAGCGGACGCACAGATACGCAGTATTTT. This sequence encodes CATSRTSGRTDTQYF.

This CDR3 is CASSYGGPGNTIYF. Here the CDR3 DNA reads TGTGCCAGCAGTTACGGGGGCCCTGGAAACACCATATATTTT. This chain connects TRBV6-5 to TRBJ1-3; D might be TRBD1 (6 bases). This CDR3 is built from 14 residues. With 2 bases removed from V and 2 bases from J, the gap between germline ends came to 7 bases. The germline V gene has CDR1 MNHEY and CDR2 SVGAGI.

The J gene is TRBJ1-2, the V gene TRBV5-1, with a possible D match to TRBD1 (5 bases). The germline V gene has CDR1 SGHRS and CDR2 YFSETQ. The CDR3 has 16 amino acids. Trimming stripped 4 bases from V and 4 bases from J, with 20 bases between. The CDR3 sequence: CASSPRTPDRSYGYTF. The CDR3 DNA sequence: TGCGCCAGCAGCCCGCGGACACCCGATCGGAGCTATGGCTACACCTTC.

The V call is TRBV7-9, the J call TRBJ2-3; D might be TRBD2 (6 bases). The CDR3 loop spans 16 amino acids. Per germline, CDR1 SEHNR and CDR2 FQNEAQ (reference sequence). The germline V and J ends were trimmed by 5 bases and 3 bases, with 18 bases remaining between them. The CDR3 coding sequence is TGTGCCAGCAGCCCCGTACCGGGAGAGGGGACAGATACGCAGTATTTT. This gives the protein CASSPVPGEGTDTQYF.

V gene TRBV4-3 combines with J gene TRBJ2-1; D is undetermined. Trimming removed 1 base at V and 6 bases at J, with 10 bases between. This CDR3 region has 14 residues. Germline V CDR1 and CDR2: LGHNA, YSLEER. The CDR3 loop is CASSQGGIPNEQFF. The CDR3, as DNA: TGCGCCAGCAGCCAAGGCGGTATTCCCAATGAGCAGTTCTTC.

The chain links TRBV5-1 to TRBJ2-3; D not certain. V lost 0 bases to trimming and J lost 4 bases, with 3 bases between them. The CDR3 extends over 12 amino acids. CDR1 and CDR2 (germline): SGHRS, YFSETQ. CDR3 DNA: TGCGCCAGCAGCTTGGGAGCAGATACGCAGTATTTT. It yields the protein CASSLGADTQYF.